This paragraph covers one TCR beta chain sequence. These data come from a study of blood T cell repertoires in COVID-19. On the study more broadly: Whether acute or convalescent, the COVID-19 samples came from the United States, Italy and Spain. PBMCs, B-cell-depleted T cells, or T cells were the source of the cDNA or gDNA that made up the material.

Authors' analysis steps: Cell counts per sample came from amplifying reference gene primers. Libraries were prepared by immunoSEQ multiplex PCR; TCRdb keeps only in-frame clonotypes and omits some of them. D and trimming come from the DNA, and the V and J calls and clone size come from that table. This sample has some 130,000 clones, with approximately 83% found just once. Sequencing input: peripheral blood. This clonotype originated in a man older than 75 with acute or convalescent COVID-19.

CDR3 nucleotides: TGTGCCAGCAGCTTGGTAGGCGGTGGTCAAGAGACCCAGTACTTC. The encoded protein is CASSLVGGGQETQYF. The chain is built from TRBV5-8 and TRBJ2-5; D gene unclear. Trimming removed 0 bases from V and 2 bases from J, with 11 bases in between. Germline lookup yields CDR1 SGHTS and CDR2 YDEGEE. This CDR3 has 15 amino acids.